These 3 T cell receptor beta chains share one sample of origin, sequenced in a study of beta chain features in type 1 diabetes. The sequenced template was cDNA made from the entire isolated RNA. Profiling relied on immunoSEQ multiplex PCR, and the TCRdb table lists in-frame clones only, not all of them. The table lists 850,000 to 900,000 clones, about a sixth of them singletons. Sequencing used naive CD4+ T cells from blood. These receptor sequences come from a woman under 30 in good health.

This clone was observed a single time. This CDR3 is CASSPWTGGTETQYF. In DNA, the CDR3 is TGTGCCAGCTCACCCTGGACTGGCGGGACGGAGACCCAGTACTTC. The chain combines TRBV18 with TRBJ2-5, with D maybe TRBD2 (6 bases). Germline V CDR1 and CDR2: KGHSH, LQKENI. Trimming took 3 bases from V and 5 from J, leaving 16 bases between them. The length of the CDR3 is 15 residues.

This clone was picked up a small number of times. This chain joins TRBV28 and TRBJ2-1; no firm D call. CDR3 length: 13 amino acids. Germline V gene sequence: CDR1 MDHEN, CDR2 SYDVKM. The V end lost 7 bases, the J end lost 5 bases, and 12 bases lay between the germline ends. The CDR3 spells CASNKGRDNEQFF. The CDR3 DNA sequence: TGTGCCAGCAACAAAGGACGGGACAATGAGCAGTTCTTC.

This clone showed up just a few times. The CDR3 DNA follows: TGTGCCAGCAGCTTAGGTGGGGGCATCACTGAAGCTTTCTTT. Protein sequence: CASSLGGGITEAFF. The V and J genes are TRBV7-9 and TRBJ1-1; TRBD1 might be the D (6 bases). This CDR3 is 14 amino acids long. Per germline, CDR1 SEHNR and CDR2 FQNEAQ (reference sequence). V lost 1 base, J lost 4 bases, and 10 bases lay in between.